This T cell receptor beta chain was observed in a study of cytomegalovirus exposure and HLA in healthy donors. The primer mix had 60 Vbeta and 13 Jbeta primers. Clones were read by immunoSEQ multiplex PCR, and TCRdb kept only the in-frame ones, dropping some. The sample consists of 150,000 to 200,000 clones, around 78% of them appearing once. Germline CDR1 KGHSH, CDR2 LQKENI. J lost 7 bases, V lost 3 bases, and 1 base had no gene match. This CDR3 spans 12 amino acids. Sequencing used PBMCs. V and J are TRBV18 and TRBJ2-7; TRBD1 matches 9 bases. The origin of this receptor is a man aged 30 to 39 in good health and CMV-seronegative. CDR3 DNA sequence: TGTGCCAGCTCACCCGGGACAGGGGAGCAGTACTTC. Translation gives CASSPGTGEQYF.